Described below is a single T cell receptor (beta chain) sequence and its context. Its specificity is not known. The data stem from a study of post-analysis software for immune sequencing data. Background on the study: Relapsing-remitting, secondary progressive and progressive-relapsing courses of multiple sclerosis were included. Study results and limitations: Normalized Chao1 diversity was significantly reduced in patients versus controls. Among five TRBV segments more frequent in patients than controls were TRBV5-6, TRBV5-1 and TRBV20-1. Clustering by F measure revealed strong co-clustering among samples prepared together in one batch.

The TCR beta cDNA libraries contained unique molecular identifiers. TCRdb itself ran the PCR reads through MiXCR, one entry per CDR3 protein. This table has 820,000 or so distinct CDR3 sequences, around 53% appearing once. Looked up from germline, CDR1 is MNHEY and CDR2 is SVGAGI. V was shortened by 5 bases and J by 6 bases, with 17 bases between the two germline ends. The length of the CDR3 is 15 residues. The sample was blood. The gene calls are TRBV6-5 and TRBJ2-1, with D possibly matching TRBD2 (6 bases). This TCR was sampled from a girl aged 5 to 17 with multiple sclerosis. CDR3 amino acids: CASSHGLTEGNEQFF. For the CDR3, the DNA is TGTGCCAGCAGTCACGGACTCACGGAGGGCAATGAGCAGTTCTTC.